Listed below are T cell receptor beta chains from one sample, sequenced in a study of T-cell reconstitution after alpha-beta-depleted transplantation in children. TCRdb recomputed calls from the PCR reads with MiXCR, one row per CDR3 protein. The table records roughly 590,000 distinct CDR3 sequences, approximately 15% of them present only once. The sequenced sample was PBMCs from the stem cell graft donor, obtained from the stem cell graft. The origin of the receptors is a human donor who donated a stem cell graft to a child with acute myeloid leukemia. Each CDR3 is given with its conserved first and last residue. A D gene is named only where the DNA matches it firmly. Not all rows give a size; the values are once, few, many and, for expanded clones, a class.

V gene: TRBV6-1; CDR3 length: 15; J gene: TRBJ1-4; clone size: .; D gene: .; CDR3 DNA: TGTGCCAGCAGTGAAACATCCGGGACGGGTGAAAAACTGTTTTTT; CDR3 protein: CASSETSGTGEKLFF
V gene: TRBV20-1; CDR3 length: 14; J gene: TRBJ2-3; clone size: .; D gene: TRBD2; CDR3 DNA: TGCAGTACGGGGGCAGCGGGGGGCCCAGATACGCAGTATTTT; CDR3 protein: CSTGAAGGPDTQYF
V gene: TRBV24-1; CDR3 length: 16; J gene: TRBJ1-5; clone size: .; D gene: TRBD1; CDR3 DNA: TGTGCCACCAGTGAAGGGGGCCGGCAGGTCAATCAGCCCCAGCATTTT; CDR3 protein: CATSEGGRQVNQPQHF
V gene: TRBV20-1; CDR3 length: 13; J gene: TRBJ2-1; clone size: .; D gene: .; CDR3 DNA: TGCAGTGCTAGGCTGCGGGCGTTCAATGAGCAGTTCTTC; CDR3 protein: CSARLRAFNEQFF
V gene: TRBV29-1; CDR3 length: 14; J gene: TRBJ2-1; clone size: many; D gene: TRBD2; CDR3 DNA: TGCAGCGTTGGGGGGAGGGGCCCATACAATGAGCAGTTCTTC; CDR3 protein: CSVGGRGPYNEQFF
V gene: TRBV18; CDR3 length: 16; J gene: TRBJ2-1; clone size: .; D gene: .; CDR3 DNA: TGTGCCAGCTCACCTTCACCGAACCTTCCCTACAATGAGCAGTTCTTC; CDR3 protein: CASSPSPNLPYNEQFF
V gene: TRBV4-1; CDR3 length: 15; J gene: TRBJ1-5; clone size: .; D gene: .; CDR3 DNA: TGCGCCAGCAGCCAAGACCAGGGAGACAATCAGCCCCAGCATTTT; CDR3 protein: CASSQDQGDNQPQHF
V gene: TRBV12-3/TRBV12-4; CDR3 length: 14; J gene: TRBJ2-3; clone size: few; D gene: .; CDR3 DNA: TGTGCCAGCAGTTTACAGGCAGCCGGAGATACGCAGTATTTT; CDR3 protein: CASSLQAAGDTQYF
V gene: TRBV7-2; CDR3 length: 14; J gene: TRBJ2-7; clone size: many; D gene: .; CDR3 DNA: TGTGCCAGCAGCCCTTTAGGGGGGTCCTACGAGCAGTACTTC; CDR3 protein: CASSPLGGSYEQYF
V gene: TRBV30; CDR3 length: 15; J gene: TRBJ2-2; clone size: many; D gene: .; CDR3 DNA: TGTGCCTGGAGTGTACTGGACTCCGATACCGGGGAGCTGTTTTTT; CDR3 protein: CAWSVLDSDTGELFF
V gene: TRBV27; CDR3 length: 19; J gene: TRBJ2-5; clone size: .; D gene: TRBD2; CDR3 DNA: TGTGCCAGCAGCCTAACTAGCGGGGGGGCTGGTGTTTTTAGGGAGACCCAGTACTTC; CDR3 protein: CASSLTSGGAGVFRETQYF
V gene: TRBV29-1; CDR3 length: 15; J gene: TRBJ2-4; clone size: few; D gene: .; CDR3 DNA: TGCAGCGTTGGATCTTTGTACCCAGCCAAAAACATTCAGTACTTC; CDR3 protein: CSVGSLYPAKNIQYF
V gene: TRBV29-1; CDR3 length: 11; J gene: TRBJ2-1; clone size: many; D gene: TRBD2; CDR3 DNA: TGCAGCGTTGGCTCCGGCGGGGGGGAGTTCTTC; CDR3 protein: CSVGSGGGEFF
V gene: TRBV7-2; CDR3 length: 14; J gene: TRBJ2-1; clone size: few; D gene: .; CDR3 DNA: TGTGCCAGCAGCTCACGCTGGCGTGACAATGAGCAGTTCTTC; CDR3 protein: CASSSRWRDNEQFF
V gene: TRBV20-1; CDR3 length: 16; J gene: TRBJ1-5; clone size: many; D gene: .; CDR3 DNA: TGCAGTGCCTCGGGGGCAGGGGCTGTGCGCAATCAGCCCCAGCATTTT; CDR3 protein: CSASGAGAVRNQPQHF
V gene: TRBV25-1; CDR3 length: 19; J gene: TRBJ2-3; clone size: .; D gene: TRBD1; CDR3 DNA: TGTGCCAGCAGTGCCTCCTACCCTGGACAGGGGGCATCAAAAGATACGCAGTATTTT; CDR3 protein: CASSASYPGQGASKDTQYF
V gene: TRBV5-4; CDR3 length: 17; J gene: TRBJ2-7; clone size: .; D gene: TRBD2; CDR3 DNA: TGTGCCAGCAGCGATGGGGCGGGGGGCGCTTTGGACTACGAGCAGTACTTC; CDR3 protein: CASSDGAGGALDYEQYF
V gene: TRBV3-1; CDR3 length: 15; J gene: TRBJ1-1; clone size: .; D gene: .; CDR3 DNA: TGTGCCAGCAGCCAAGTGTTCAGGGAGGGCACTGAAGCTTTCTTT; CDR3 protein: CASSQVFREGTEAFF
V gene: TRBV7-2; CDR3 length: 15; J gene: TRBJ2-7; clone size: .; D gene: .; CDR3 DNA: TGTGCCAGCAGTTGGACCGGGACACCTACCTACGAGCAGTACTTC; CDR3 protein: CASSWTGTPTYEQYF
V gene: TRBV27; CDR3 length: 14; J gene: TRBJ2-1; clone size: .; D gene: .; CDR3 DNA: TGTGCCAGCAGTTTAGCGGAATCCTACAATGAGCAGTTCTTC; CDR3 protein: CASSLAESYNEQFF
V gene: TRBV5-6; CDR3 length: 13; J gene: TRBJ2-2; clone size: .; D gene: .; CDR3 DNA: TGTGCCGGGGGACTGGCTGTCACCGGGGAGCTGTTTTTT; CDR3 protein: CAGGLAVTGELFF
V gene: TRBV7-2; CDR3 length: 15; J gene: TRBJ1-6; clone size: many; D gene: TRBD1; CDR3 DNA: TGTGCCAGCAGCTCTACCGGACAGGGAAATTCACCCCTCCACTTT; CDR3 protein: CASSSTGQGNSPLHF
V gene: TRBV20-1; CDR3 length: 13; J gene: TRBJ2-1; clone size: many; D gene: TRBD2; CDR3 DNA: TGCAGTTACGGACTAGCGGGCCTAAATGAGCAGTTCTTC; CDR3 protein: CSYGLAGLNEQFF
V gene: TRBV2; CDR3 length: 15; J gene: TRBJ1-1; clone size: few; D gene: TRBD1; CDR3 DNA: TGTGCCAGCAGTGACTCGGGACAGGTGAACACTGAAGCTTTCTTT; CDR3 protein: CASSDSGQVNTEAFF
V gene: TRBV10-1; CDR3 length: 13; J gene: TRBJ2-1; clone size: many; D gene: TRBD1; CDR3 DNA: TGCGCCAGCAGCCGGACAGGGGGCGGCGAGCAGTTCTTC; CDR3 protein: CASSRTGGGEQFF
V gene: TRBV5-1; CDR3 length: 17; J gene: TRBJ2-1; clone size: few; D gene: .; CDR3 DNA: TGCGCCAGCAGCTTGGCCGAGGGCGGGCTCTCCTACAATGAGCAGTTCTTC; CDR3 protein: CASSLAEGGLSYNEQFF
V gene: TRBV12-3/TRBV12-4; CDR3 length: 15; J gene: TRBJ1-6; clone size: few; D gene: .; CDR3 DNA: TGTGCCAGCAGAGATAGGGGGGCGGGAAATTCACCCCTCCACTTT; CDR3 protein: CASRDRGAGNSPLHF
V gene: TRBV7-2; CDR3 length: 16; J gene: TRBJ2-2; clone size: .; D gene: .; CDR3 DNA: TGTGCCAGCAGCCCGGGGACTTACACGGGCACCGGGGAGCTGTTTTTT; CDR3 protein: CASSPGTYTGTGELFF